The clone carrying this T cell receptor beta chain was picked up a small number of times. The CDR3 covers 16 residues. Trimming removed 4 bases from V and 9 bases from J; junction bases left unmatched: 14. Germline V gives CDR1 SGHNT, CDR2 YYREEE (reference sequence). TCRdb ran MiXCR on the RT-PCR reads and lists one entry per CDR3 protein. Of more than 550,000 distinct CDR3 sequences in the sample, 14% were seen once. This TCR was recovered from a female donor in good health, serving as a healthy control. This chain links TRBV5-4 with TRBJ2-1, with 9 bases that match TRBD2. Sequencing input: memory CD4+ T cells from blood. Here the CDR3 reads CASSVLGGRAFAEQFF. DNA for the CDR3: TGTGCCAGCAGCGTCCTCGGCGGGAGGGCCTTTGCTGAGCAGTTCTTC.